This TCR beta chain is from a study of T-cell memory formation after mild COVID-19. The study, taken as a whole, reports: A subset of responding clones appeared in pre-infection memory, suggesting cross-reactive memory joined.

Per germline, CDR1 SGHRS and CDR2 YFSETQ. With V trimmed by 4 bases and J by 4 bases, 4 bases remained unmatched. The CDR3 is made up of 15 amino acids. A remark on this clonotype: What it recognizes is unknown.

TCRdb analysed the 5' RACE reads with MiXCR anew, one entry per CDR3 protein. There are 300,000 to 350,000 distinct CDR3 sequences in the sample; just under 20% occur only once, and around 21% lies in the top ten. Material: PBMCs or a T cell subset sorted from them (not recorded which). This TCR was sampled from a man aged 18 to 30 who had mild COVID-19 (a few samples of this study predate the infection). Cell type and time point are not known. The chain uses TRBV5-1 and TRBJ1-3, with 11 bases matching TRBD1. CDR3 sequence reads: CASSSGQGAGNTIYF. CDR3 bases: TGCGCCAGCAGCAGTGGACAGGGGGCAGGAAACACCATATATTTT. The whole variable domain, remainder taken from reference TRBV5-1 and TRBJ1-3, is KAGVTQTPRYLIKTRGQQVTLSCSPISGHRSVSWYQQTPGQGLQFLFEYFSETQRNKGNFPGRFSGRQFSNSRSEMNVSTLELGDSALYLCASSSGQGAGNTIYFGEGSWLTVV.